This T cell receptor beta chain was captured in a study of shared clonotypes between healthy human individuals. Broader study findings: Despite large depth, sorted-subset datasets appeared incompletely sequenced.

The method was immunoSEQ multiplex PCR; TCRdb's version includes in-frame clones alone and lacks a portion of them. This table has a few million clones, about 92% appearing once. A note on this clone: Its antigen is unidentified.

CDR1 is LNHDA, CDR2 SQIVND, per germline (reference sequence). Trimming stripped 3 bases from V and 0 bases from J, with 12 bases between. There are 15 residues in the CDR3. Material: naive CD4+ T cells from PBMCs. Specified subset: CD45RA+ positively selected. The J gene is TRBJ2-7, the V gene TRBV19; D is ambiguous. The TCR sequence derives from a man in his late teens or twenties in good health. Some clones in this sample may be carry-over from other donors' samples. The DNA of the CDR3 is TGTGCCAGTAGTATGGAACGATTCAGCTCCTACGAGCAGTACTTC. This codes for CASSMERFSSYEQYF.